Described below is a single T cell receptor (beta chain) sequence and its context. The sample originates from a study of blood T cell repertoires in COVID-19. Trimming removed 9 bases from V and 7 bases from J; junction bases left unmatched: 17. Germline V gene lookup returns CDR1 LNHNV and CDR2 YYDKDF (reference sequence). The CDR3 totals 16 residues. Generated by immunoSEQ multiplex PCR, the TCRdb table keeps only in-frame clones and is missing some. The data contain fewer than 75,000 clones, around nine tenths of them singletons. The specimen sequenced was peripheral blood. This clonotype originated in a man in his sixties or seventies with acute or convalescent COVID-19. The V and J genes are TRBV15 and TRBJ2-2; 7 bases fit TRBD1. For the CDR3, the DNA is TGTGCCACTACCAGCACCGAAGCAACAGGGGTCGGGGAGCTGTTTTTT. Protein product: CATTSTEATGVGELFF.